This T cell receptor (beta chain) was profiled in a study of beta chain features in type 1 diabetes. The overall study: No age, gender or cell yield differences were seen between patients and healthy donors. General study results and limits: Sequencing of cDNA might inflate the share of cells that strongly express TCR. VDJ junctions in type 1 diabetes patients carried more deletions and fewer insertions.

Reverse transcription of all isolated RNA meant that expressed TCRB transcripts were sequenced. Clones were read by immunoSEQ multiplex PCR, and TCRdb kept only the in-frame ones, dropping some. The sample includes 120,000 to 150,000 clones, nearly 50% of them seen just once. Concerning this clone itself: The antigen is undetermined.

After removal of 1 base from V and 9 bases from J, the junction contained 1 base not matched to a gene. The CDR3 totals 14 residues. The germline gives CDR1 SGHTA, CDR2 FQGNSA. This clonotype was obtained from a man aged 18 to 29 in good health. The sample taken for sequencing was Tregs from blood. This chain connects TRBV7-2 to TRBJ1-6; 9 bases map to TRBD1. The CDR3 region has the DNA TGTGCCAGCAGCTTAGACAGGGGGCGTTCACCCCTCCACTTT. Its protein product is CASSLDRGRSPLHF.